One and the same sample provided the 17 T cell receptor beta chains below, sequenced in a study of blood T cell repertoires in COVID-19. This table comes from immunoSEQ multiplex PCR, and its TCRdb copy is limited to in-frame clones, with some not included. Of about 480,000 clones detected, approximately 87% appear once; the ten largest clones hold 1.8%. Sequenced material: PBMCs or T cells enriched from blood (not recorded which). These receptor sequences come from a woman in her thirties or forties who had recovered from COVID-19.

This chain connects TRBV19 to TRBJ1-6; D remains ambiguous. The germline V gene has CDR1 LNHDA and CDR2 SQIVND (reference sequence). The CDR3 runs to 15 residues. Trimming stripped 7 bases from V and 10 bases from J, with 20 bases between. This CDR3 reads CASKDIAGLASPLHF. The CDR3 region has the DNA TGTGCCAGTAAAGATATAGCGGGGTTAGCGTCACCCCTCCACTTT.

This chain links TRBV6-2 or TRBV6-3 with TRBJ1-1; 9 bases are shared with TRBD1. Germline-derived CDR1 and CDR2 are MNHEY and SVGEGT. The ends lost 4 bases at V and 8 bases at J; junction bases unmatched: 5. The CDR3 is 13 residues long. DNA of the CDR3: TGTGCCAGCAGTTTGGGACAGGGATTAGAAGCTTTCTTT. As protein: CASSLGQGLEAFF.

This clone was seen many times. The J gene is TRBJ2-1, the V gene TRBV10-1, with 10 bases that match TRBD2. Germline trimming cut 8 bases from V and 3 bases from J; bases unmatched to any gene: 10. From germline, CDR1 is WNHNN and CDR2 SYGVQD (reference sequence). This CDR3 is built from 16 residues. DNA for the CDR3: TGCGCCAGCGCTGGACTAGCGGCCGTCTACTACAATGAGCAGTTCTTC. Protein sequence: CASAGLAAVYYNEQFF.

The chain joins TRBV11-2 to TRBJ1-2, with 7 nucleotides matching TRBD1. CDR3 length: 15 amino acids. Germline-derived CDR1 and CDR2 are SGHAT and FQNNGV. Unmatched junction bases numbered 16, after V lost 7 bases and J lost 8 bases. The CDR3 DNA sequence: TGTGCCAGCACCTCTATTATTGACAGGGTGTTCGGCTACACCTTC. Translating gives CASTSIIDRVFGYTF.

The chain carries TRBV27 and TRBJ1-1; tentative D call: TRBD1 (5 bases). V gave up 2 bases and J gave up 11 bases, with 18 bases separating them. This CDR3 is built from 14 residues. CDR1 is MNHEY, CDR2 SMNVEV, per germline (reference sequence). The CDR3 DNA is TGTGCCAGCAGTTTAACCGGACAATCTGGGCTCGCTTTCTTT. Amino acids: CASSLTGQSGLAFF.

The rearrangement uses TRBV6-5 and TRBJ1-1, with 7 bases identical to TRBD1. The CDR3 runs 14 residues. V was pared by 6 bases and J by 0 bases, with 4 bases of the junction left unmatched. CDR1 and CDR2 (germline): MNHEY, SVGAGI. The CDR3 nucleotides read TGTGCCAGCAGCCCCGGACAGGTGAACACTGAAGCTTTCTTT. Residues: CASSPGQVNTEAFF.

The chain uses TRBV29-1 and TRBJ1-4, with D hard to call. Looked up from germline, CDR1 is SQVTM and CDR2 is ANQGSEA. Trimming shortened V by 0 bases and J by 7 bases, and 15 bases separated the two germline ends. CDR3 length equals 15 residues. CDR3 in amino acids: CSVEDPLRAGEKLFF. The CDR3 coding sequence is TGCAGCGTTGAAGATCCGTTACGCGCGGGTGAAAAACTGTTTTTT.

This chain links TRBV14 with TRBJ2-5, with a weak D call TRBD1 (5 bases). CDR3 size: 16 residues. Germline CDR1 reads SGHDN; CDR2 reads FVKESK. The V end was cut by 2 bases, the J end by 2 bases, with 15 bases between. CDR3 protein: CASSQYNRIRQETQYF. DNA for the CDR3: TGTGCCAGCAGCCAATATAACAGGATCCGGCAAGAGACCCAGTACTTC.

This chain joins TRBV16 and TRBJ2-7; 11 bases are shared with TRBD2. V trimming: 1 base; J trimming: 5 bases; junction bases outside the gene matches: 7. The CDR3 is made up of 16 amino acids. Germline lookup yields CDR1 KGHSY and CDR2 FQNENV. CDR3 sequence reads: CASSQFPSGRTDEQYF. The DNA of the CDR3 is TGTGCCAGCAGCCAATTCCCTAGCGGGAGGACCGACGAGCAGTACTTC.

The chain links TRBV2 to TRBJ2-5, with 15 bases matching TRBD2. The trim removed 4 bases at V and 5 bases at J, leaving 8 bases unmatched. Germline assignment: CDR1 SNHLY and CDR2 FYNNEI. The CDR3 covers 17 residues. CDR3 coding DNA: TGTGCCAGCAGTGGGACTAGCGGGAGGGCCCTGGGGGAGACCCAGTACTTC. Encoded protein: CASSGTSGRALGETQYF.

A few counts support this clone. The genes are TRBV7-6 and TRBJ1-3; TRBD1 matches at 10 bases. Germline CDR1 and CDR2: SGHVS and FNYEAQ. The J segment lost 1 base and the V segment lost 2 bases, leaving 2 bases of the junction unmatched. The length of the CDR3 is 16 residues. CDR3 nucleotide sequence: TGTGCCAGCAGCTTAAGGGACAGGGGTTCTGGAAACACCATATATTTT. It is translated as CASSLRDRGSGNTIYF.

The CDR3 nucleotides read TGTGCCAGCAGCGTCGACTACACAGATACGCAGTATTTT. The encoded protein is CASSVDYTDTQYF. The chain is built from TRBV7-8 and TRBJ2-3, with D possibly matching TRBD2 (5 bases). Looked up from germline, CDR1 is SGHVS and CDR2 is FQNEAQ. V was shortened by 5 bases and J by 2 bases, with 8 bases between the two germline ends. The length of the CDR3 is 13 residues.

This CDR3 reads CASSTYGSTYEQYF. The CDR3 region has the DNA TGTGCCAGCAGCACCTACGGGAGTACCTACGAGCAGTACTTC. The J gene is TRBJ2-7, the V gene TRBV5-6; tentatively, D is TRBD2 (6 bases). The V end was cut by 4 bases, the J end by 2 bases, with 13 bases between. This CDR3 spans 14 amino acids. CDR1 is SGHDT and CDR2 is YYEEEE in the germline V gene.

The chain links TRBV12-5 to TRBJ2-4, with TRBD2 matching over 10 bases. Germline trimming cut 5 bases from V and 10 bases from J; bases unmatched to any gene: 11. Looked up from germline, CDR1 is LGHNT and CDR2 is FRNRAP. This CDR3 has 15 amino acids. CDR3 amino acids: CASGPYSGRASIQYF. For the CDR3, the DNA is TGTGCTAGTGGTCCCTACAGCGGGAGGGCCAGTATTCAGTACTTC.

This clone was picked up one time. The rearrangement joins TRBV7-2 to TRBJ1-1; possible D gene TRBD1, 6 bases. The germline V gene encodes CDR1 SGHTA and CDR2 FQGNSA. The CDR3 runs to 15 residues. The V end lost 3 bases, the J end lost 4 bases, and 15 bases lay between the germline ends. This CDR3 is CASSFGRGVGTEAFF. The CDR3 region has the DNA TGTGCCAGCAGCTTTGGCAGGGGCGTGGGCACTGAAGCTTTCTTT.

CDR3 protein: CASRGRGWAPTEAFF. The CDR3 coding sequence is TGTGCCAGTAGGGGGCGAGGATGGGCCCCAACTGAAGCTTTCTTT. The chain links TRBV19 to TRBJ1-1; weak D call: TRBD1 (5 bases). This CDR3 has 15 amino acids. V was cut by 6 bases and J by 5 bases, with 19 bases left in between. CDR1 and CDR2 from the germline V gene are LNHDA and SQIVND (reference sequence).

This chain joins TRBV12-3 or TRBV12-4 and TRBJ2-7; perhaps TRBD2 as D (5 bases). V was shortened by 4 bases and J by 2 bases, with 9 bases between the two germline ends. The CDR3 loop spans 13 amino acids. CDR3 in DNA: TGTGCCAGCAGTTCCCCGGGGACCTACGAGCAGTACTTC. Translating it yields CASSSPGTYEQYF.